This record looks at one TCR beta chain sequence and its context. V lost 0 bases and J lost 5; bases outside the gene matches: 9. This CDR3 spans 16 amino acids. Germline lookup yields CDR1 MGHRA and CDR2 YSYEKL. This record comes from a study of T cell changes during pregnancy in multiple sclerosis. Measured with immunoSEQ multiplex PCR; TCRdb has only the in-frame clones, and not every one. The sample has some 100,000 clones; 90% to 95% are singletons. The source was peripheral blood, collected before pregnancy. V and J are TRBV4-1 and TRBJ2-7; 8 bases line up with TRBD1. This clonotype was sampled from a female donor with multiple sclerosis, enrolled in a pregnancy study. CDR3 nucleotides: TGCGCCAGCAGCCAAGAGTATCCAGGGGGCAGGAACGAGCAGTACTTC. This codes for CASSQEYPGGRNEQYF.